These T cell receptor beta chains were read from a single sample in a study of blood T cells in healthy people across ages. Using its own MiXCR run on the 5' RACE reads, TCRdb lists one record per CDR3 protein. The data contain over 1,500,000 distinct CDR3 sequences, about two fifths of them singletons. Sequencing used blood. Source of these receptors: a human donor in good health. The CDR3 runs from the conserved cysteine through the conserved F or W. The order of the fields is CDR3 protein, CDR3 DNA, J gene, clone size, V gene, D gene. D genes are given only for firm matches. Clone sizes are given selectively: once, few, many, or a class where the clone is expanded.

CASRQTSNEQFF,TGTGCCAGCAGGCAGACTAGCAATGAGCAGTTCTTC,TRBJ2-1,NA,TRBV7-9,NA
CASSSDRRDRGVGYYGYTF,TGTGCCAGCAGCTCAGATCGCCGGGACAGGGGTGTGGGTTACTATGGCTACACCTTC,TRBJ1-2,NA,TRBV6-1,TRBD1
CSAAGGLDTEAFF,TGCAGTGCTGCCGGGGGGTTGGACACTGAAGCTTTCTTT,TRBJ1-1,NA,TRBV20-1,NA
CASSLERVGVYGYTF,TGTGCCAGCAGCTTGGAGAGGGTCGGAGTCTATGGCTACACCTTC,TRBJ1-2,few,TRBV7-9,NA
CASSASSRETQYF,TGTGCCAGCAGTGCATCTAGCCGCGAGACCCAGTACTTC,TRBJ2-5,NA,TRBV2,NA
CASNLRGLNQNSPLHF,TGTGCCAGCAACCTGAGGGGTCTGAACCAAAATTCACCCCTCCACTTT,TRBJ1-6,NA,TRBV12-3/TRBV12-4,NA
CATLHEAEGTEAFF,TGTGCCACCCTCCACGAGGCCGAGGGCACTGAAGCTTTCTTT,TRBJ1-1,NA,TRBV12-3/TRBV12-4,NA
CASSPSGQITDTQYF,TGTGCCAGCTCACCGAGTGGGCAGATCACAGATACGCAGTATTTT,TRBJ2-3,few,TRBV18,NA
CASSDEGSIARGYTF,TGTGCCAGCAGTGACGAGGGATCAATAGCTCGGGGCTACACCTTC,TRBJ1-2,few,TRBV2,NA
CATSRGVREGGTEAFF,TGTGCCACCAGCAGAGGGGTGCGGGAAGGCGGGACTGAAGCTTTCTTT,TRBJ1-1,NA,TRBV15,NA
CASSATQQQRGTEAFF,TGTGCCAGCAGCGCCACTCAACAGCAACGTGGGACTGAAGCTTTCTTT,TRBJ1-1,few,TRBV5-5,NA
CASSRSSGEQFF,TGTGCCAGCAGTAGGTCTAGCGGGGAGCAGTTCTTC,TRBJ2-1,NA,TRBV2,TRBD2
CASSHPPGVMEGYTF,TGCGCCAGCAGCCATCCCCCCGGGGTTATGGAAGGCTACACCTTC,TRBJ1-2,once,TRBV4-1,NA